A single sample gave rise to the 8 T cell receptor beta chains below, sequenced in a study of blood T cell repertoires in COVID-19. Produced via immunoSEQ multiplex PCR; TCRdb's table is partial and in-frame only. The sample holds some 150,000 clones, 85% seen once. Sequencing was carried out using PBMCs or T cells enriched from blood (not recorded which). The source is a woman aged 35 to 49 who had recovered from COVID-19.

Only a few counts were recorded for this clone. The rearrangement joins TRBV11-2 to TRBJ1-6; perhaps TRBD1 as D (6 bases). Trimming left V 8 bases short and J 1 base short, with 18 bases between. In germline, CDR1 is SGHAT, CDR2 FQNNGV. The CDR3 totals 17 residues. The CDR3 nucleotides read TGTGCCAGCTCCCCAAGCAGGGGACGGTCCTATAATTCACCCCTCCACTTT. It translates to CASSPSRGRSYNSPLHF.

The V and J genes are TRBV5-4 and TRBJ2-2, with 7 positions matching TRBD2. The CDR3 has 15 amino acids. After removal of 3 bases from V and 7 bases from J, the junction contained 9 bases not matched to a gene. Looked up from germline, CDR1 is SGHNT and CDR2 is YYREEE (reference sequence). CDR3 amino acids: CASSWTLAGGGELFF. CDR3 DNA sequence: TGTGCCAGCAGCTGGACCTTAGCGGGCGGCGGGGAGCTGTTTTTT.

This rearrangement joins TRBV6-2 or TRBV6-3 to TRBJ2-5, with 7 bases identical to TRBD2. V gave up 5 bases and J gave up 9 bases; unmatched junction bases: 3. This CDR3 has 11 amino acids. In germline, CDR1 is MNHEY, CDR2 SVGEGT. CDR3 sequence reads: CASSPRGAQYF. CDR3 coding DNA: TGTGCCAGCAGTCCCCGGGGGGCCCAGTACTTC.

V is TRBV15 and J is TRBJ1-1; 8 nucleotides match TRBD1. The germline V gene encodes CDR1 LNHNV and CDR2 YYDKDF (reference sequence). After removal of 5 bases from V and 4 bases from J, the junction contained 9 bases not matched to a gene. CDR3 length: 15 amino acids. DNA for the CDR3: TGTGCCACCAGCGCCTCCAGGGGGCTCGGCACTGAAGCTTTCTTT. Residues: CATSASRGLGTEAFF.

The genes are TRBV3-1 (or the pseudogene TRBV3-2) and TRBJ1-1, with TRBD1 matching over 9 bases. Germline CDR1 LGHDT, CDR2 YNNKEL (reference sequence). The CDR3 is 14 amino acids. Unmatched junction bases numbered 2, after V lost 3 bases and J lost 3 bases. CDR3 region: CASSQNRGHTEAFF. The CDR3 DNA follows: TGTGCCAGCAGCCAGAACAGGGGGCACACTGAAGCTTTCTTT.

The rearrangement uses TRBV29-1 and TRBJ2-1; TRBD2 agrees at 8 bases. The CDR3 extends over 16 amino acids. Germline V CDR1 and CDR2: SQVTM, ANQGSEA. With 1 base clipped from V and 4 bases from J, the junction kept 9 bases outside the gene matches. For the CDR3, the DNA is TGCAGCGTTGAAGTTTCCGGGACTAGACCATACAATGAGCAGTTCTTC. This codes for CSVEVSGTRPYNEQFF.

This chain links TRBV12-5 with TRBJ2-1; 11 bases match TRBD1. The CDR3 is 15 residues long. Germline V gene lookup returns CDR1 LGHNT and CDR2 FRNRAP. V lost 7 bases and J lost 8; bases outside the gene matches: 10. The CDR3 DNA sequence: TGTGCTAGTGTCGTTGGACAGGGGGCGGTTTATGAGCAGTTCTTC. Amino acid sequence: CASVVGQGAVYEQFF. Variable domain in full (rest from reference TRBV12-5 and TRBJ2-1): DARVTQTPRHKVTEMGQEVTMRCQPILGHNTVFWYRQTMMQGLELLAYFRNRAPLDDSGMPKDRFSAEMPDATLATLKIQPSEPRDSAVYFCASVVGQGAVYEQFFGPGTRLTVL.

The chain recombines TRBV2 with TRBJ1-1; TRBD1 is a possible D gene (5 bases). This CDR3 contains 13 residues. Trimming pared 6 bases from V and 3 bases from J, leaving 11 bases between. Germline V gene sequence: CDR1 SNHLY, CDR2 FYNNEI. The CDR3 region is CASSLDSHTEAFF. For the CDR3, the DNA is TGTGCCAGCAGCCTAGACAGCCACACTGAAGCTTTCTTT.